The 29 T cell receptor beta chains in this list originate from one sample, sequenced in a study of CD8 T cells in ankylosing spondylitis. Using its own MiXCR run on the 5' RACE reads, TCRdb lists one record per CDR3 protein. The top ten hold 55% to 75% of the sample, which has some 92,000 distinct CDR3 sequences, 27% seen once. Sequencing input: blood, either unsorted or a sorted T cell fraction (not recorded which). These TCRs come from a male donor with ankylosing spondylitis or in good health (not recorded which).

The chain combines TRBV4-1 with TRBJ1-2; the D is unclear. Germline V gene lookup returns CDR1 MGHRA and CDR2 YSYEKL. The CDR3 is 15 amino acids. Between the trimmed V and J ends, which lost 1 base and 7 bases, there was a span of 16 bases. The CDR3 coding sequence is TGCGCCAGCAGCCAAGGTTTCCACGCGCGTTCTGGCTACACCTTC. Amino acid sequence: CASSQGFHARSGYTF.

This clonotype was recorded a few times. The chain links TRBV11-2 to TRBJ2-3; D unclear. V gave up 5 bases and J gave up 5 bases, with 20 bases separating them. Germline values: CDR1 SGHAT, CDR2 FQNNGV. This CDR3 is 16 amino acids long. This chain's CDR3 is CASSANPVLREDTQYF. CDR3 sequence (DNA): TGTGCCAGCAGCGCAAACCCCGTCCTGCGCGAAGATACGCAGTATTTT.

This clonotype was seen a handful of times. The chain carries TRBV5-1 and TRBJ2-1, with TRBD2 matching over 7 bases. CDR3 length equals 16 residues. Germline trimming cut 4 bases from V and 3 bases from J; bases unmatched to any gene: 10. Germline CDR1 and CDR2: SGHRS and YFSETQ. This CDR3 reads CASSPNWGGSYNEQFF. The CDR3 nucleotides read TGCGCCAGCAGCCCCAACTGGGGCGGGAGCTACAATGAGCAGTTCTTC.

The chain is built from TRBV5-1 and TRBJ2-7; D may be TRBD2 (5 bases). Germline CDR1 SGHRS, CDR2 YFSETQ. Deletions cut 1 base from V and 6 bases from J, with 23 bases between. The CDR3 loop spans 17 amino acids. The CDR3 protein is CASSLISSASLLGEQYF. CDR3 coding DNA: TGCGCCAGCAGCTTGATCAGTAGCGCGAGTCTTCTAGGCGAGCAGTACTTC.

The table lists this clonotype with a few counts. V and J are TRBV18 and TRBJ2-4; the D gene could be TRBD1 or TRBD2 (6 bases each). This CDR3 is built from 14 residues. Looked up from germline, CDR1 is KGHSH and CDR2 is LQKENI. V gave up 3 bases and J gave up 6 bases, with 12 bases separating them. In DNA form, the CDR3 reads TGTGCCAGCTCACCGCGGGACACGGGAAACATTCAGTACTTC. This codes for CASSPRDTGNIQYF.

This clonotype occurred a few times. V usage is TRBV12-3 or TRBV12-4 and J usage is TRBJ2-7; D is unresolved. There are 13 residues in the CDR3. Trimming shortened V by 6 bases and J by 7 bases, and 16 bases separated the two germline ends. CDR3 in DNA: TGTGCCAGCAGCCTTCAACCTCTGACAGAGCAGTACGTC. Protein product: CASSLQPLTEQYV.

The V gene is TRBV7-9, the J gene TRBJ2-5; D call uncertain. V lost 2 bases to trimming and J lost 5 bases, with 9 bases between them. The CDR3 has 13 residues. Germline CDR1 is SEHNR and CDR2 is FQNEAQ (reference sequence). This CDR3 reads CASSLSATETQYF. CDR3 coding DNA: TGTGCCAGCAGCTTATCAGCGACGGAGACCCAGTACTTC.

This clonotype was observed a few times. CDR3 protein: CASLLGTFSNQPQHF. The CDR3, as DNA: TGTGCCAGCCTCTTGGGTACTTTTAGCAATCAGCCCCAGCATTTT. This chain joins TRBV6-1 and TRBJ1-5; D uncertain. The CDR3 is 15 residues long. Trimming removed 8 bases from V and 0 bases from J, with 14 bases in between. Germline V CDR1 and CDR2: MNHNS, SASEGT.

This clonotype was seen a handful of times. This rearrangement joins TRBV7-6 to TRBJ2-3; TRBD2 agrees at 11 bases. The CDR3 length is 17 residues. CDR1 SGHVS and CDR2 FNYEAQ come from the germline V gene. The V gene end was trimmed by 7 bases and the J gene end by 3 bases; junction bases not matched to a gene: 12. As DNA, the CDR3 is TGTGCCAGCACCCTCAACCCAGCTAGCGGGAGGACAGATACGCAGTATTTT. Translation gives CASTLNPASGRTDTQYF. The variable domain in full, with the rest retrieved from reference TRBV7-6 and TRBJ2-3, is GAGVSQSPRYKVTKRGQDVALRCDPISGHVSLYWYRQALGQGPEFLTYFNYEAQQDKSGLPNDRFSAERPEGSISTLTIQRTEQRDSAMYRCASTLNPASGRTDTQYFGPGTRLTVL.

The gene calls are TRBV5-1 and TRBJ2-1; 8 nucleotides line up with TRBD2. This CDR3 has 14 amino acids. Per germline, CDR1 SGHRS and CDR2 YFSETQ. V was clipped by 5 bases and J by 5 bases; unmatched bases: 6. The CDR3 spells CASRASGPNNEQFF. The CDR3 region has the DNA TGCGCCAGCAGGGCTAGCGGGCCAAACAATGAGCAGTTCTTC.

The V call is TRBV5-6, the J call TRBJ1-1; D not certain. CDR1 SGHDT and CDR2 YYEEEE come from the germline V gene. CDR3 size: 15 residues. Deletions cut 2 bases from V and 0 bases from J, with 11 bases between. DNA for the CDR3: TGTGCCAGCAGCTTTTCACAGTGGATGAACACTGAAGCTTTCTTT. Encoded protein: CASSFSQWMNTEAFF.

The CDR3 region is CASSLGPGQNYEQYF. Here the CDR3 DNA reads TGCGCCAGCAGCTTGGGGCCGGGACAGAATTACGAGCAGTACTTC. V gene TRBV5-1 combines with J gene TRBJ2-7; 7 nucleotides agree with TRBD1. CDR1 and CDR2 from the germline V gene are SGHRS and YFSETQ. CDR3 length equals 15 residues. V lost 0 bases to trimming and J lost 4 bases; unmatched junction nucleotides: 7.

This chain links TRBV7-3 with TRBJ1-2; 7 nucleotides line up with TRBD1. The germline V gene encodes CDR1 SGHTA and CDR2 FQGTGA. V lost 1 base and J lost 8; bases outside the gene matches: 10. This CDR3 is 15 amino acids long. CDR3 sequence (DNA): TGTGCCAGCAGCTTAAGCCCGACGACAGGGCACGGCTACACCTTC. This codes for CASSLSPTTGHGYTF.

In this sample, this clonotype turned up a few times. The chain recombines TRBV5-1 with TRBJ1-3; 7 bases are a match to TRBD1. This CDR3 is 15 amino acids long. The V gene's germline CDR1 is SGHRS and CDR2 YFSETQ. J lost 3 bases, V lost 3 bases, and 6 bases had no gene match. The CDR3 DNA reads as TGCGCCAGCAGCTCACCAACAGGGGATGGAAACACCATATATTTT. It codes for CASSSPTGDGNTIYF.

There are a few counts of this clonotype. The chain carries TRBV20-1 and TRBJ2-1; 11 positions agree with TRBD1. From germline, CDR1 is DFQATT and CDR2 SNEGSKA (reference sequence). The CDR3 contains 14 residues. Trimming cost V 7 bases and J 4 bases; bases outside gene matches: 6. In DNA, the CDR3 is TGCAGTGGGACCGGGACAGGGGGGTACAATGAGCAGTTCTTC. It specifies CSGTGTGGYNEQFF.

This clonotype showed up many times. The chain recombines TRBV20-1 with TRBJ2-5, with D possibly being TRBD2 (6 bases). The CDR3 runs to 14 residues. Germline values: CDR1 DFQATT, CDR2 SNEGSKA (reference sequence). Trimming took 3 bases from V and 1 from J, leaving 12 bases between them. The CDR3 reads CSASSAGTQETQYF. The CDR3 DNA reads TGCAGTGCTAGTTCGGCGGGGACCCAAGAGACCCAGTACTTC.

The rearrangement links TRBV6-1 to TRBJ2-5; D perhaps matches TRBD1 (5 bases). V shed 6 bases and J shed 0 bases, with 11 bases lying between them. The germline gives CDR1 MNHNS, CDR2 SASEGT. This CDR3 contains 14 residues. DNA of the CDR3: TGTGCCAGCAGCCCGACAGCGAACCAAGAGACCCAGTACTTC. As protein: CASSPTANQETQYF.

The CDR3 sequence: CSARPGYSYEQYF. In nucleotides, the CDR3 is TGCAGTGCTAGACCGGGGTACTCCTACGAGCAGTACTTC. The genes are TRBV20-1 and TRBJ2-7; D is perhaps TRBD2 (5 bases). V lost 2 bases to trimming and J lost 0 bases, with 8 bases between them. This CDR3 contains 13 residues. Germline CDR1 and CDR2: DFQATT and SNEGSKA (reference sequence).

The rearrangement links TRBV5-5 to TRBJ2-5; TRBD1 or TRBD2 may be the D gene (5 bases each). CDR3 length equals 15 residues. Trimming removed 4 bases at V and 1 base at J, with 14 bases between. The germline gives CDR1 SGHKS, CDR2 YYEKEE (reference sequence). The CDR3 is CASSVGRRFQETQYF. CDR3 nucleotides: TGTGCCAGCAGCGTGGGACGCAGATTCCAAGAGACCCAGTACTTC. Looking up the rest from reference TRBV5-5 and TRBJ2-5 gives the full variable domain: DAGVTQSPTHLIKTRGQQVTLRCSPISGHKSVSWYQQVLGQGPQFIFQYYEKEERGRGNFPDRFSARQFPNYSSELNVNALLLGDSALYLCASSVGRRFQETQYFGPGTRLLVL.

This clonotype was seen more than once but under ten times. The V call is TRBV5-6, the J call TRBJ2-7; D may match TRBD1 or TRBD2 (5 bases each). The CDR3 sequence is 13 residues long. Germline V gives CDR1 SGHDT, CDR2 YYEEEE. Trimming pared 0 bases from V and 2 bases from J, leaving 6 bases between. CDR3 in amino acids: CASSLGGTYEQYF. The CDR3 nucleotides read TGTGCCAGCAGCTTGGGGGGGACCTACGAGCAGTACTTC.

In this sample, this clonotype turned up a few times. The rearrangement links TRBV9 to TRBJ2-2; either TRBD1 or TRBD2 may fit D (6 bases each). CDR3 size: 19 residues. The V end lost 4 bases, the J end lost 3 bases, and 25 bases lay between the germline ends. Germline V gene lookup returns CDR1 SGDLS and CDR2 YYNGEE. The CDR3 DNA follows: TGTGCCAGCAGCTTTGAGGCGAGGGGGATAGCGGCCGACACCGGGGAGCTGTTTTTT. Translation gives CASSFEARGIAADTGELFF.

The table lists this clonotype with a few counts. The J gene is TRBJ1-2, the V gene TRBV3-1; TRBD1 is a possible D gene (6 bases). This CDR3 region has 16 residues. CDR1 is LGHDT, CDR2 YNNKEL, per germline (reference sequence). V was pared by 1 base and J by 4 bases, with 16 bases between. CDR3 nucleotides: TGTGCCAGCAGCCAAGCCTTCGACAGGACAAGCTATGGCTACACCTTC. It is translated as CASSQAFDRTSYGYTF.

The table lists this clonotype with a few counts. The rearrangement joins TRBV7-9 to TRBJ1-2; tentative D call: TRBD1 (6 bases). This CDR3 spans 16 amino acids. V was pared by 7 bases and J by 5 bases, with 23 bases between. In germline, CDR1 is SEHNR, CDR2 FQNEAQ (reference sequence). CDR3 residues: CASTPRSETGSYGYTF. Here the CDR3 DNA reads TGTGCCAGCACCCCAAGGTCCGAGACAGGATCATATGGCTACACCTTC.

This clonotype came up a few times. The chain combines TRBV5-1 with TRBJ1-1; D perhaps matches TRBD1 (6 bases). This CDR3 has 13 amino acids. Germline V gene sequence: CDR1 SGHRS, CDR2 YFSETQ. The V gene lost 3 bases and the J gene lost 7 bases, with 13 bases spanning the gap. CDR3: CASSSTGIREAFF. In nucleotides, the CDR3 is TGCGCCAGCAGCTCTACAGGGATACGTGAAGCTTTCTTT.

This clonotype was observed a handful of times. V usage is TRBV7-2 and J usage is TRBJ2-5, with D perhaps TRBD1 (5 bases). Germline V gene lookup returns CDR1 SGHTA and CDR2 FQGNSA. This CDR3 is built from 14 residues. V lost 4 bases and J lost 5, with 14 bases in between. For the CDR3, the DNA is TGTGCCAGCAGCTACTCCAGGGTTTGGGAGACCCAGTACTTC. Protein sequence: CASSYSRVWETQYF.

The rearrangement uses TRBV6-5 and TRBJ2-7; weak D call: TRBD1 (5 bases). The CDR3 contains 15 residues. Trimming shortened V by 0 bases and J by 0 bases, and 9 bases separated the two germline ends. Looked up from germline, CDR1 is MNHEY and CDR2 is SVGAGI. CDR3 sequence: CASSYSAGLSYEQYV. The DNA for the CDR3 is TGTGCCAGCAGTTACTCGGCAGGGCTCTCCTACGAGCAGTACGTC.

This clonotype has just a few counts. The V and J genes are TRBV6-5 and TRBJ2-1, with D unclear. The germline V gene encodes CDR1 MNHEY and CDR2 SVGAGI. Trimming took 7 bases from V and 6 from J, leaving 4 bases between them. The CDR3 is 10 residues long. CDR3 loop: CASTPNEQFF. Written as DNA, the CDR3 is TGTGCCAGCACTCCCAATGAGCAGTTCTTC.

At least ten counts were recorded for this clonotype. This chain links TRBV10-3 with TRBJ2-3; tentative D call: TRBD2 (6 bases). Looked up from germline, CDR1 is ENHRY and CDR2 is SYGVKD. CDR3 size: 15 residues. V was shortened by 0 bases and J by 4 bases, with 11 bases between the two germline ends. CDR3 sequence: CAISESGGFADTQYF. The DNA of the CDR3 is TGTGCCATCAGTGAGTCAGGAGGGTTCGCAGATACGCAGTATTTT.

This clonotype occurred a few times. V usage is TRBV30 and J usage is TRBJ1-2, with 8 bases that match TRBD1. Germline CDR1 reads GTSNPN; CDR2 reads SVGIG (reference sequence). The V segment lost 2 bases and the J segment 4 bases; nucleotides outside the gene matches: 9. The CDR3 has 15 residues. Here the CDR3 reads CAWSPPDRESYGYTF. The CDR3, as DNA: TGTGCCTGGAGTCCCCCGGACAGGGAATCCTATGGCTACACCTTC.